This T cell receptor (beta chain) derives from a study of T cell changes during pregnancy in multiple sclerosis. Clones were sequenced by immunoSEQ multiplex PCR, and TCRdb holds only the in-frame ones, with some missing. The sample shows 90,000 to 100,000 clones, about 90% of them seen only once. V lost 4 bases to trimming and J lost 5 bases; unmatched junction nucleotides: 13. Germline-derived CDR1 and CDR2 are ENHRY and SYGVKD. The CDR3 consists of 17 residues. The source was peripheral blood, collected after pregnancy. V is TRBV10-3 and J is TRBJ2-7; 11 bases align to TRBD2. The receptor's source is a female donor in good health, enrolled as a control in a pregnancy study. The CDR3 nucleotides are TGTGCCATCAGTGTCCTCCCCCGACTAGCGGGGATCCACGAGCAGTACTTC. Translated, it gives CAISVLPRLAGIHEQYF.